This TCR beta chain appears in the sequencing data of a study of blood T cell repertoires in COVID-19. For the study at large: The study drew acute and convalescent COVID-19 samples from the United States, Italy and Spain. T cells, B-cell-depleted T cells, or PBMCs provided the cDNA or gDNA that served as material.

Between the trimmed V and J ends, which lost 3 bases and 4 bases, there was a span of 15 bases. CDR1 KGHSH and CDR2 LQKENI come from the germline V gene. There are 15 residues in the CDR3. Authors' processing steps: Cell counts per sample came from amplifying reference gene primers. The protocol was immunoSEQ multiplex PCR, while the TCRdb copy is restricted to in-frame clones and leaves out a portion. Clone size and the V and J calls come from that table; the DNA yielded D and trimming. Of 250,000 to 350,000 clones in the sample, nearly 90% were seen once. Cohort placement rested on clinical history that participants reported themselves.

This receptor was taken from a woman aged 18-29 years with acute COVID-19. The chain has TRBV18 and TRBJ1-1; the D gene is possibly TRBD1 (5 bases). Sequenced sample: PBMCs or T cells enriched from blood (not recorded which). The CDR3 reads CASSPREVGGTEAFF. The CDR3 DNA follows: TGTGCCAGCTCACCTAGGGAGGTGGGGGGCACTGAAGCTTTCTTT.